This TCR beta chain was sequenced for a study of shared clonotypes between healthy human individuals. Study background: A donor's plate count was three for CD4 naive and three for CD4 memory; CD8 naive had two and CD8 memory one. Study-wide points: Generation of non-shared clonotypes was less probable than generation of clonotypes shared by all four donors. For naive CD4 cells, roughly 4.6% of clonotypes were shared across a handful of donors.

Sequenced by immunoSEQ multiplex PCR; TCRdb stores in-frame clones only, minus some. The sample holds hundreds of thousands of clones; approximately 96% are singletons and the top ten take around 0.11%. The CDR3 is made up of 16 amino acids. Germline V gives CDR1 MDHEN, CDR2 SYDVKM. With 4 bases clipped from V and 7 bases from J, the junction kept 11 bases outside the gene matches. Cells designated naive CD8 were CD45RO-negative and were positively selected for CCR7, with terminally differentiated effector memory CD45RA+ cells excluded. Regarding this clone: Its antigen is not identified.

This clonotype originated in a woman aged 25 to 45 in good health. Source material: naive CD8+ T cells sorted from blood. This chain connects TRBV28 to TRBJ2-7, with 12 bases matching TRBD2. The CDR3 loop is CASSSGTSGPEVEQYF. The CDR3 coding sequence is TGTGCCAGCAGTTCCGGGACTAGCGGGCCGGAAGTAGAGCAGTACTTC.